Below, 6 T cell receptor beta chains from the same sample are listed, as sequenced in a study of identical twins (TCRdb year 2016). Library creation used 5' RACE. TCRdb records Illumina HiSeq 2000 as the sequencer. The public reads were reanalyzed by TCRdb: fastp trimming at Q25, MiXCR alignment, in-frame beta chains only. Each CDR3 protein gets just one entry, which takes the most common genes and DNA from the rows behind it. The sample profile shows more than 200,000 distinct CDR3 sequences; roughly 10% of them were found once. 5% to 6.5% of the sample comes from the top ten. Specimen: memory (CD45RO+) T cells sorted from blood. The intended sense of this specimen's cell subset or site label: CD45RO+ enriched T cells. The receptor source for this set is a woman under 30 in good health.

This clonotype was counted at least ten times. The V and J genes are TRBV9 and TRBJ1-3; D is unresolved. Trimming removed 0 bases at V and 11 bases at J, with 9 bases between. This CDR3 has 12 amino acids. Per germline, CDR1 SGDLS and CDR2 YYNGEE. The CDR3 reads CASSVVGESIYF. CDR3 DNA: TGTGCCAGCAGCGTAGTCGGAGAATCCATATATTTT.

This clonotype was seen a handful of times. The CDR3 reads CAIRVEETQYF. In DNA, the CDR3 is TGTGCCATCAGGGTTGAAGAGACCCAGTACTTC. The V call is TRBV10-3, the J call TRBJ2-5; D call uncertain. Germline CDR1 is ENHRY and CDR2 is SYGVKD. This CDR3 has 11 amino acids. V lost 6 bases, J lost 3 bases, and 5 bases lay in between.

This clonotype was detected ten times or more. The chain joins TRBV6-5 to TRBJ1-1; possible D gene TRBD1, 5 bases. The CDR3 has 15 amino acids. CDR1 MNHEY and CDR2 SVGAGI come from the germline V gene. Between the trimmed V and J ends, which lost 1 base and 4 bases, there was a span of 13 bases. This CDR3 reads CASSYWTQPGTEAFF. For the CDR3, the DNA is TGTGCCAGCAGTTACTGGACACAACCGGGCACTGAAGCTTTCTTT.

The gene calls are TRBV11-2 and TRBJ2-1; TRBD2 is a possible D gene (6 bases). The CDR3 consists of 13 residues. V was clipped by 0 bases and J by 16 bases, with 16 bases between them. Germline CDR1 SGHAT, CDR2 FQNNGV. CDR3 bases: TGTGCCAGCAGCTTAGATCGGATTGGCGGGGAATTCTTC. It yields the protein CASSLDRIGGEFF.

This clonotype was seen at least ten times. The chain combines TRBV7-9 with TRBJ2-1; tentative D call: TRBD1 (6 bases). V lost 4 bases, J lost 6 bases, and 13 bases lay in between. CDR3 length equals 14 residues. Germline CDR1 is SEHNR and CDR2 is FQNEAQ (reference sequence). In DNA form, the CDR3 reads TGTGCCAGCAGCTCTATGGGACACCTCAATGAGCAGTTCTTC. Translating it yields CASSSMGHLNEQFF.

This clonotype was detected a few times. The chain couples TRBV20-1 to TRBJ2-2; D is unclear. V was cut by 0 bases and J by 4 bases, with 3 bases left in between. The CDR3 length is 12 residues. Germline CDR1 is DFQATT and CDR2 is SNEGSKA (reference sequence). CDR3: CSAREVTGELFF. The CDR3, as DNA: TGCAGTGCTAGAGAGGTCACCGGGGAGCTGTTTTTT.